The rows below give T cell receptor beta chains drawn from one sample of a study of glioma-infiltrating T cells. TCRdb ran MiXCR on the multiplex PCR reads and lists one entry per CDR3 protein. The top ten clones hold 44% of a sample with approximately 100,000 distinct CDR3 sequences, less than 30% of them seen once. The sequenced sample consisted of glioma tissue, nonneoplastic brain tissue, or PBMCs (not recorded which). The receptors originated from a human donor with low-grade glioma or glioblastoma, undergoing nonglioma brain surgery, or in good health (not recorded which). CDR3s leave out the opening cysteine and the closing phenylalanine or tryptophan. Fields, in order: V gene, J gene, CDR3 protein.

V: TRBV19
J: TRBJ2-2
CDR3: ASSTSLQGWDTGELF

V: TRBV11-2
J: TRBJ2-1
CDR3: ASSFHEQF

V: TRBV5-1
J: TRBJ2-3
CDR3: ASSLYGASSTDTQY

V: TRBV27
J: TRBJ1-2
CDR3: ASSFTGVSPYGYT

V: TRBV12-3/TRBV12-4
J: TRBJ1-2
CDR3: ASSLSHRGGGYT

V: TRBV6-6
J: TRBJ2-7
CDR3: ASSYETSGDEQY

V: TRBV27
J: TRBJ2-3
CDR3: ASSLMDTQY

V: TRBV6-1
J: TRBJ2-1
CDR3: ASLERVGNEQF

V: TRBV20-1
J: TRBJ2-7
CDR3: SAREDSLEQY

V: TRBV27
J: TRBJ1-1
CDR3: ASIAGTGTKAF

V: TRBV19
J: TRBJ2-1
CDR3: ASSKPMGNEQF

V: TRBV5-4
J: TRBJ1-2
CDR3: ASSPPGAEGYT

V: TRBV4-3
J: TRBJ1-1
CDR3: ASSRTKGTEAF

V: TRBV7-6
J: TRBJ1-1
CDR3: ASSPPGDTEAF

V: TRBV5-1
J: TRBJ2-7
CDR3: ASSEGTDDYEQY

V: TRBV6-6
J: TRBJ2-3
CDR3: ASSYSRAENTDTQY

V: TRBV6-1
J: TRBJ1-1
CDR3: ASRRTGNTKAL

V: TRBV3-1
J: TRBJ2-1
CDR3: ASSPNGGGYNEQF

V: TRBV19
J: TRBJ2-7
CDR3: ASSAGQGTYEQY

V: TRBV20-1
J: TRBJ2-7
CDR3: SASTGTALYEQY

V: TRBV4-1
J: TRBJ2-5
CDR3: AIQGANETQY

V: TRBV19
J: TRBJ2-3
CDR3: ASRAGLIDTQY

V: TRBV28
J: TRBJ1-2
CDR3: ASTYYRSGGYT

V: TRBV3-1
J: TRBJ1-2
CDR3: ASSGAGTNYGYT

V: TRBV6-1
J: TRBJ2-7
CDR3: ASRRAGSVGGEQY

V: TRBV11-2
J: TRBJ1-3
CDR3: ASSPTLGNTIY

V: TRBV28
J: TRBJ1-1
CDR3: ASFGGTEAF

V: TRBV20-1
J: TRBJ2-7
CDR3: SANLAREQY

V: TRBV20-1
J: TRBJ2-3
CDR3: SANHREGTDTQY

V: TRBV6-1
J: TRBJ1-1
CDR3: ASSTDQWTEAF

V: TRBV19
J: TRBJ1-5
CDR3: ASTRGQSNQPQH

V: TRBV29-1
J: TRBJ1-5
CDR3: SVGGDSNSNQPQH

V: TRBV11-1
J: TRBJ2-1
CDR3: ASSQRMQYNEQF

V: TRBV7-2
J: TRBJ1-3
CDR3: ATKGGPAGNTIY

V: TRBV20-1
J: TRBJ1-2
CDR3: SAVDINYGYT

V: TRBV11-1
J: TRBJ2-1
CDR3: ASSSTPGGWEQF

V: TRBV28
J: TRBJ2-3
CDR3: ASSWGGTDTQY

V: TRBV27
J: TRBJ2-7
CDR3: ASSYQGAVKAEQY

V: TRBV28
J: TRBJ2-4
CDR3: ASRHSNQPQY

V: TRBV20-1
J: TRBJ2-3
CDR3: SAYSDNTDTQY

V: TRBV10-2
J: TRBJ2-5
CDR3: ASSTTRWGTQY

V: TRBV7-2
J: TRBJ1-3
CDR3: ASSLSGQRHTIY

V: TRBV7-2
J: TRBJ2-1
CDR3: ASRLGVSPYNEQF

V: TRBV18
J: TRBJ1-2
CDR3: ASSPEGQGNYGYT

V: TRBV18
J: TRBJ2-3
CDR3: ASSPFGAGTDTQY

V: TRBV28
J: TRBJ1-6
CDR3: ASSLPDRGISPLH

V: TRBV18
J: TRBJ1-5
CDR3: ASSQTRNQTQH

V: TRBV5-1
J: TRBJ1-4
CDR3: ASSLGAGVSEKLF

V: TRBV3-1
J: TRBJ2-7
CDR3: ASSRTGQGAYEQY